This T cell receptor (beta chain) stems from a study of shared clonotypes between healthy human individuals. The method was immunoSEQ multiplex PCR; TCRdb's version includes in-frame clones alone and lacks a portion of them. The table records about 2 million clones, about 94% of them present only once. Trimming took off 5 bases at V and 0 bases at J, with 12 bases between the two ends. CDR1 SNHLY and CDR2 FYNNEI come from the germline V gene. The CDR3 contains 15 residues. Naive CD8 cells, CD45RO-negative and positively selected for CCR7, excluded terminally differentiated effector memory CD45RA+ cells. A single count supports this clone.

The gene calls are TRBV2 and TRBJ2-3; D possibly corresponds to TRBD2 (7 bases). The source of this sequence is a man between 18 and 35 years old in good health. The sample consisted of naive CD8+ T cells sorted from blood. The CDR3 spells CASSIGGLSTDTQYF. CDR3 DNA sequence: TGTGCCAGCAGTATCGGGGGGCTCAGCACAGATACGCAGTATTTT.